Each of the 7 T cell receptor beta chains below was sequenced from the same sample in a study of CD8 T cells in Susac syndrome. Random hexamers served to reverse transcribe roughly 0.5 to 1 ug RNA. TCRdb re-derived calls from the immunoSEQ multiplex PCR reads in MiXCR, one entry per CDR3 protein. The sample shows some 300,000 distinct CDR3 sequences, about 82% of them seen only once. The sequencing input was CD8+ T cells from PBMCs. These receptors all come from a human donor with multiple sclerosis.

The chain has TRBV5-4 and TRBJ2-5, with no clear D. Trimming removed 4 bases from V and 3 bases from J, with 13 bases in between. This CDR3 comprises 14 residues. The germline V gene encodes CDR1 SGHNT and CDR2 YYREEE (reference sequence). The CDR3: CASSPAREEETQYF. The CDR3 DNA sequence: TGTGCCAGCAGCCCGGCCCGTGAGGAAGAGACCCAGTACTTC.

This chain links TRBV3-1 with TRBJ2-7; weak D call: TRBD1 (6 bases). The V gene lost 0 bases and the J gene lost 3 bases, with 9 bases spanning the gap. This CDR3 spans 14 amino acids. Germline assignment: CDR1 LGHDT and CDR2 YNNKEL (reference sequence). CDR3 in amino acids: CASSQETGRYEQYF. The CDR3 DNA reads TGTGCCAGCAGCCAAGAAACAGGGCGCTACGAGCAGTACTTC.

The DNA of the CDR3 is TGTGCCAGCAGTTTTCGCGGGGGGTATGGCTACACCTTC. Translating gives CASSFRGGYGYTF. The chain employs TRBV28 and TRBJ1-2; D might be TRBD1 (5 bases). V lost 3 bases, J lost 5 bases, and 10 bases lay in between. This CDR3 has 13 amino acids. The V gene's germline CDR1 is MDHEN and CDR2 SYDVKM.

The rearrangement joins TRBV20-1 to TRBJ1-1; the match to TRBD1 covers 8 bases. The CDR3 consists of 18 residues. V trimming: 7 bases; J trimming: 4 bases; junction bases outside the gene matches: 23. Germline V gives CDR1 DFQATT, CDR2 SNEGSKA (reference sequence). CDR3 sequence: CSVLRPLLQGGQGTEAFF. The CDR3, as DNA: TGCAGTGTCCTCCGACCCTTATTACAGGGGGGTCAAGGCACTGAAGCTTTCTTT.

The chain employs TRBV7-9 and TRBJ2-5; 9 bases match TRBD1. V was clipped by 5 bases and J by 4 bases; unmatched bases: 8. CDR1 SEHNR and CDR2 FQNEAQ come from the germline V gene (reference sequence). This CDR3 comprises 15 residues. The CDR3 spells CASSNRGQDGETQYF. Here the CDR3 DNA reads TGTGCCAGCAGCAACAGGGGGCAGGATGGAGAGACCCAGTACTTC.

The gene calls are TRBV3-1 and TRBJ1-4; no reliable D call. Germline values: CDR1 LGHDT, CDR2 YNNKEL (reference sequence). Trimming left V 1 base short and J 5 bases short, with 8 bases between. This CDR3 comprises 14 residues. In DNA form, the CDR3 reads TGTGCCAGCAGCCAAGTTGCGGTGAATGAAAAACTGTTTTTT. It yields the protein CASSQVAVNEKLFF.

The chain is built from TRBV2 and TRBJ2-1, with D perhaps given as TRBD1 or TRBD2 (6 bases each). Germline V gene data show CDR1 as SNHLY and CDR2 as FYNNEI. The CDR3 spans 13 residues. V lost 8 bases, J lost 5 bases, and 13 bases lay in between. The CDR3 protein is CASFRGLNNEQFF. The CDR3 region has the DNA TGTGCCAGCTTCCGGGGGCTGAACAATGAGCAGTTCTTC. Looking up the rest from reference TRBV2 and TRBJ2-1 gives the full variable domain: EPEVTQTPSHQVTQMGQEVILRCVPISNHLYFYWYRQILGQKVEFLVSFYNNEISEKSEIFDDQFSVERPDGSNFTLKIRSTKLEDSAMYFCASFRGLNNEQFFGPGTRLTVL.